The table lists the clone carrying this T cell receptor beta chain with a count of one. This sample is drawn from a study of T cells in localized non-small cell lung cancer. Sequenced by immunoSEQ multiplex PCR; TCRdb stores in-frame clones only, minus some. This table holds some 90,000 clones, over 80% found once. Germline-derived CDR1 and CDR2 are LNHDA and SQIVND (reference sequence). The ends were cut back, 5 bases at V and 4 bases at J, with 19 bases in the middle. The CDR3 totals 16 residues. The V and J genes are TRBV19 and TRBJ2-3; D is unclear. The source of this sequence is a man aged 40 to 70 with stage I squamous cell lung carcinoma. Sequencing was performed on peripheral blood, taken before any cancer treatment. The CDR3 DNA is TGTGCCAGTAGTGCCGTGAAGACACAATTAGCAGATACGCAGTATTTT. Its translation is CASSAVKTQLADTQYF.